A selection of T cell receptor beta chains follows, all from one sample in a study of blood T cell repertoires in COVID-19. Produced via immunoSEQ multiplex PCR; TCRdb's table is partial and in-frame only. The sample has about 79,000 clones, around 90% seen once. Sequencing was done on a sample of peripheral blood. The origin of the receptors is a man between 45 and 60 years old with active COVID-19. Each CDR3 is given with its conserved first and last residue. The order of the fields is clone size, J gene, V gene, CDR3 protein. Size is omitted from some rows. Given values are once, few, many or a class for expanded clones.

clone_size: .; j_call: TRBJ2-3; v_call: TRBV5-4; cdr3_aa: CASSWGGSGPPDTQYF
clone_size: few; j_call: TRBJ1-6; v_call: TRBV19; cdr3_aa: CASKTTDRGDSPLHF
clone_size: .; j_call: TRBJ2-1; v_call: TRBV28; cdr3_aa: CASSLRSIYEQFF
clone_size: .; j_call: TRBJ2-7; v_call: TRBV2; cdr3_aa: CASSGTSGTYEQYF
clone_size: .; j_call: TRBJ1-2; v_call: TRBV6-5; cdr3_aa: CASSLTTPNYGYTF
clone_size: .; j_call: TRBJ1-5; v_call: TRBV12-5; cdr3_aa: CASGLNGGGSNQPQHF
clone_size: .; j_call: TRBJ2-6; v_call: TRBV6-5; cdr3_aa: CASNPGAGANVLTF
clone_size: .; j_call: TRBJ2-7; v_call: TRBV28; cdr3_aa: CASSLAGVGLEQYF
clone_size: .; j_call: TRBJ1-2; v_call: TRBV11-3; cdr3_aa: CASSLKRRDYGYTF
clone_size: .; j_call: TRBJ2-7; v_call: TRBV29-1; cdr3_aa: CSALQYGEPAYEQYF
clone_size: .; j_call: TRBJ2-2; v_call: TRBV13; cdr3_aa: CASSPWTGRTGELFF
clone_size: .; j_call: TRBJ2-1; v_call: TRBV15; cdr3_aa: CATSRDRGNEQFF
clone_size: .; j_call: TRBJ2-7; v_call: TRBV28; cdr3_aa: CASSFSSGLYEQYF
clone_size: .; j_call: TRBJ1-1; v_call: TRBV7-2; cdr3_aa: CASSTRRGNTEAFF
clone_size: once; j_call: TRBJ1-6; v_call: TRBV27; cdr3_aa: CASSFGDRAGSPLHF
clone_size: .; j_call: TRBJ2-5; v_call: TRBV15; cdr3_aa: CATSRDRPPGQGLRETQYF
clone_size: .; j_call: TRBJ2-7; v_call: TRBV6-5; cdr3_aa: CASSLTNRGPYEQYF